Below, one T cell receptor (beta chain) is given with its context. Which antigen it targets is not known. Base-call qualities are not available, and no considerably larger clone is one nucleotide away. Taken from cysteine to phenylalanine, the CDR3 has 14 residues. Just CDR3 DNA is preserved here, 42 bases in frame from base 1. Per the germline V gene (reference sequence), MNHEY is the CDR1 and SMNVEV is the CDR2. Germline trimming: 3 bases from V, 9 bases from J; junction bases outside gene matches: 6. TCRdb records Illumina HiSeq 1500 as the sequencer. TCRdb passed the public sequencing reads through fastp at Q25 and MiXCR, retaining productive beta sequences. Entries that share a CDR3 protein sequence are merged under the most common genes and DNA. The sample records roughly 720,000 distinct CDR3 sequences, approximately 34% of which are singletons. The ten top clones hold more than 2.5% of the sample.

The data are from a study of T cell repertoires in cytomegalovirus infection (dated by TCRdb to between 2019 and 2020). With respect to the entire study: Donor HLA type was relevant to the analysis, as public TCR beta signatures indicated carriage of CMV infection together with the matching HLA type.

General study outcomes and caveats: The ex vivo response was dominated by HLA-C-restricted CMV-specific TCR beta clonotypes, which also provided the single most frequent clonotype in two of eight donors. In both this cohort and an independent cohort of 300 to 450 donors, the cumulative frequency of public TCR beta family members distinguished carriers of CMV infection plus the relevant HLA type.

The chain was built from TRBV27 and TRBJ1-5; 9 nucleotides in the junction match TRBD1. Sequencing was performed on PBMCs. The receptor was derived from a human donor in good health (CMV status not recorded). Some clones in this sample may be carry-over from other donors' samples. In nucleotides, the sequence is TGTGCCAGCAGTTTTTACGGGACAGGGCGGCCCCAGCATTTT. It codes for CASSFYGTGRPQHF.